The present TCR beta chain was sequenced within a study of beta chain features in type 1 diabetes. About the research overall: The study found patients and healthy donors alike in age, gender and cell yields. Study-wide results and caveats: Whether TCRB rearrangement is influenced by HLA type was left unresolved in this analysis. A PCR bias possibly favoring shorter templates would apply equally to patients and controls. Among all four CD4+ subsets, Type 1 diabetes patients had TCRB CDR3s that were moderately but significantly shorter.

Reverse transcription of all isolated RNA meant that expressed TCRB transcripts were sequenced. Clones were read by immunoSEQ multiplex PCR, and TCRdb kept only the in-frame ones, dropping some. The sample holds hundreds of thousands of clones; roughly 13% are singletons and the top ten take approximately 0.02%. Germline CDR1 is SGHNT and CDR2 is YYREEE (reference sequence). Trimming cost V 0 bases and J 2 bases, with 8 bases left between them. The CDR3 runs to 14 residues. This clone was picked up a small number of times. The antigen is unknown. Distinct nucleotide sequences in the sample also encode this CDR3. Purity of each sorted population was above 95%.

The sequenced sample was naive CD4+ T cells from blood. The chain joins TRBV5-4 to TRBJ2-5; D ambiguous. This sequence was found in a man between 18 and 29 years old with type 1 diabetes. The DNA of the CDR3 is TGTGCCAGCAGCTTGGAGGGCCGGCAAGAGACCCAGTACTTC. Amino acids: CASSLEGRQETQYF.